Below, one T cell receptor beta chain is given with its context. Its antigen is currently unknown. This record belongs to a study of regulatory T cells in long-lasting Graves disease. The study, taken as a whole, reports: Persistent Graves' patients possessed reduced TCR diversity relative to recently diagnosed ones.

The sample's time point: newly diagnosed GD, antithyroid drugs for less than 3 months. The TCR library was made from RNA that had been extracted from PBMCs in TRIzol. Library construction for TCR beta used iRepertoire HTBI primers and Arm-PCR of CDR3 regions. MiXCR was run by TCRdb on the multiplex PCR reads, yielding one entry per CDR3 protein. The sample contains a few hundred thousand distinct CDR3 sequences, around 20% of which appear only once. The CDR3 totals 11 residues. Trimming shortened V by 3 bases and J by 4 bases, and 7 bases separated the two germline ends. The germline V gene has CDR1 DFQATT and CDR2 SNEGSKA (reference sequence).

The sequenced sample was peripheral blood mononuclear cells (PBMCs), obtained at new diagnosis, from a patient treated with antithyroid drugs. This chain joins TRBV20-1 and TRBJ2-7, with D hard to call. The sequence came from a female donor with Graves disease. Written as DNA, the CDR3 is TGCAGTGCTAGTGGGTCTTACGAGCAGTACTTC. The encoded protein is CSASGSYEQYF.